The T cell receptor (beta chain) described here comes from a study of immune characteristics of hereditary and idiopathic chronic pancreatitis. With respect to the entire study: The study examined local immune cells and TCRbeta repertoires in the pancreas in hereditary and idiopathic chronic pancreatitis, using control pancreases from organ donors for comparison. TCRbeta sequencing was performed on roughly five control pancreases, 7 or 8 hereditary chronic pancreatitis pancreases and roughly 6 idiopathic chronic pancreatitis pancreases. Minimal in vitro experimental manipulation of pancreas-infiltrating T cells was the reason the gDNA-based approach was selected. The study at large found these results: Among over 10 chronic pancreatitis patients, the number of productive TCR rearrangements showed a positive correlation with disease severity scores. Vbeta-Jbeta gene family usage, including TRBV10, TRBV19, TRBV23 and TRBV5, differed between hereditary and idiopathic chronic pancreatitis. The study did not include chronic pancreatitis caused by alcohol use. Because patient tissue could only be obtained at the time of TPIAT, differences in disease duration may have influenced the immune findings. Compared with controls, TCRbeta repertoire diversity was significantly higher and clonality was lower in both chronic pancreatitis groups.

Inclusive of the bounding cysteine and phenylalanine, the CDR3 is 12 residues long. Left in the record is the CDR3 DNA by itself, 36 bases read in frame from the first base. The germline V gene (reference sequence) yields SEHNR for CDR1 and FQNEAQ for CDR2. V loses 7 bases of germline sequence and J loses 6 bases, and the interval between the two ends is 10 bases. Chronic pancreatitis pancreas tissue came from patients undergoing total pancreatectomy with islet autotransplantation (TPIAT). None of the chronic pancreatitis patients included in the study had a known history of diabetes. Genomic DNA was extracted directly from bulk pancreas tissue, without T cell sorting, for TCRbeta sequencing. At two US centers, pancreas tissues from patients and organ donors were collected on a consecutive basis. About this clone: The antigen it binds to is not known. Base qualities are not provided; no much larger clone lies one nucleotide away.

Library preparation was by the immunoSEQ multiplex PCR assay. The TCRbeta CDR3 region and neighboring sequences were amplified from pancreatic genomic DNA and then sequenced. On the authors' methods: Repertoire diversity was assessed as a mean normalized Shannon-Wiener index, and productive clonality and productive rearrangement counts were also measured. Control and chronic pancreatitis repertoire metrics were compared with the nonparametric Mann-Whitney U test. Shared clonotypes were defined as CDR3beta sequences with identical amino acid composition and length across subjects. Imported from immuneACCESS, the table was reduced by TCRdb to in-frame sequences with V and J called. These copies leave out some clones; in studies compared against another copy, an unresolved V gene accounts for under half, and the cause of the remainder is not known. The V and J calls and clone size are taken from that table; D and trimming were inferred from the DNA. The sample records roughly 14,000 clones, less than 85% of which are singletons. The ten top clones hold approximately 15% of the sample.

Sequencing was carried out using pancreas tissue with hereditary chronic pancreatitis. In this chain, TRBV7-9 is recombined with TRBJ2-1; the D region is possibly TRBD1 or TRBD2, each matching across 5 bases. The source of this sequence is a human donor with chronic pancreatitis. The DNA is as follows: TGTGCCAGCAACCGGGGCCCCAATGAGCAGTTCTTC. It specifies CASNRGPNEQFF. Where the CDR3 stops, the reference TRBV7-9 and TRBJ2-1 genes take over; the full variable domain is DTGVSQNPRHKITKRGQNVTFRCDPISEHNRLYWYRQTLGQGPEFLTYFQNEAQLEKSRLLSDRFSAERPKGSFSTLEIQRTEQGDSAMYLCASNRGPNEQFFGPGTRLTVL.